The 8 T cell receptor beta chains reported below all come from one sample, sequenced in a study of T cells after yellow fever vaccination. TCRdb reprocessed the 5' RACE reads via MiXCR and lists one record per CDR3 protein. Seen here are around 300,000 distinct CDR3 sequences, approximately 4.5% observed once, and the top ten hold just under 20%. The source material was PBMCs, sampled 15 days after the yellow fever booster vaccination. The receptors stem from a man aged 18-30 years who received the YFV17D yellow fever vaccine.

In nucleotides, the CDR3 is TGCGCCAGCAGCTTGGCGGCATCCTCTGGAAACACCATATATTTT. Encoded protein: CASSLAASSGNTIYF. The chain joins TRBV5-1 to TRBJ1-3; D call uncertain. Trimming took off 0 bases at V and 0 bases at J, with 7 bases between the two ends. Germline-derived CDR1 and CDR2 are SGHRS and YFSETQ. CDR3 length: 15 amino acids.

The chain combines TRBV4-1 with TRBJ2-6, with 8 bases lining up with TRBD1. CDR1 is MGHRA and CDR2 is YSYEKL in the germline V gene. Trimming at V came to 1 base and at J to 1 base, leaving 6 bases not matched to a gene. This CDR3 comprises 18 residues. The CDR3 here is CASSQARGHGSGANVLTF. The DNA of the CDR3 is TGCGCCAGCAGCCAAGCCAGGGGGCATGGATCTGGGGCCAACGTCCTGACTTTC.

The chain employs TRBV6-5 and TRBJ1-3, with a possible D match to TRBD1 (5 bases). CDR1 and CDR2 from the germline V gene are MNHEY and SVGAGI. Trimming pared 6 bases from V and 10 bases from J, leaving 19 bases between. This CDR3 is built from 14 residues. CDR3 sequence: CASRRSGTQGTIYF. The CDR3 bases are TGTGCCAGCAGACGCTCCGGGACCCAAGGGACCATATATTTT.

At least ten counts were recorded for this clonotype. The CDR3 bases are TGCAGTGCTGTGGACTATACCGTTCAAGAGACCCAGTACTTC. Translating it yields CSAVDYTVQETQYF. The chain couples TRBV20-1 to TRBJ2-5; D may be TRBD2 (6 bases). The V end was cut by 5 bases, the J end by 2 bases, with 15 bases between. This CDR3 has 14 amino acids. The germline gives CDR1 DFQATT, CDR2 SNEGSKA (reference sequence).

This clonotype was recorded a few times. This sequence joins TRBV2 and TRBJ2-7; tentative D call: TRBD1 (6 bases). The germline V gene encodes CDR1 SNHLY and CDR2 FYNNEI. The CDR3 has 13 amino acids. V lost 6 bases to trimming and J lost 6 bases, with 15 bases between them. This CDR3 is CASRPTGRGEQYF. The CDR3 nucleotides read TGTGCCAGCAGACCGACAGGACGAGGCGAGCAGTACTTC.

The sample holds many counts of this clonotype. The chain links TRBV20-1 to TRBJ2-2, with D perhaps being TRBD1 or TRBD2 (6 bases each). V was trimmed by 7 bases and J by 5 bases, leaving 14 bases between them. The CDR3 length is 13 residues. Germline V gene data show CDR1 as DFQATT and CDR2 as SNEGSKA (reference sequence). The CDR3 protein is CSGGGKTTGELFF. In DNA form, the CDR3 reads TGCAGTGGAGGGGGGAAGACGACCGGGGAGCTGTTTTTT.

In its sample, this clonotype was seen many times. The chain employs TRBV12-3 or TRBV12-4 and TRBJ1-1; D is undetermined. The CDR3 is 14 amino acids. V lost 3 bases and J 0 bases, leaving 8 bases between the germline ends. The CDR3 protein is CASSFEGMNTEAFF. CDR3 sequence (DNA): TGTGCCAGCAGTTTTGAGGGTATGAACACTGAAGCTTTCTTT.

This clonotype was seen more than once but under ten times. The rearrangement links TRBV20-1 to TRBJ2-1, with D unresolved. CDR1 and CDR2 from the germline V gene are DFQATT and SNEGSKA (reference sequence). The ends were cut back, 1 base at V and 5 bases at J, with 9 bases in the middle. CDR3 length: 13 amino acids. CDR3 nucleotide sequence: TGCAGTGCTAGAGGCGGTCAGGACAATGAGCAGTTCTTC. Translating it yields CSARGGQDNEQFF.